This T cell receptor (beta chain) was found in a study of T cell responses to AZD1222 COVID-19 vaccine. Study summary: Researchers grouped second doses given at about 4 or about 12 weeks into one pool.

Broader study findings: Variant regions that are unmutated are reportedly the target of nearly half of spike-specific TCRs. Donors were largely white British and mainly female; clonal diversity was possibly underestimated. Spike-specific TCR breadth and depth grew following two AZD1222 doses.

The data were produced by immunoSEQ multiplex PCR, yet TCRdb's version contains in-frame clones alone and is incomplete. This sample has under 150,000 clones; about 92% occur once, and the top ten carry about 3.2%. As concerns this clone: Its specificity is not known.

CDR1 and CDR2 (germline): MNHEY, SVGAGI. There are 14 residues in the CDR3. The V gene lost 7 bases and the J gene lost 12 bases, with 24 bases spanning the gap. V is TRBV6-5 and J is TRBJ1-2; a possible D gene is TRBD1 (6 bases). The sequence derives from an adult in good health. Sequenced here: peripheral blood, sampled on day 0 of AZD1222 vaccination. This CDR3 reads CASTHRTADRPNTF. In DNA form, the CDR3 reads TGTGCCAGCACCCACCGCACCGCGGACAGACCGAACACCTTC.